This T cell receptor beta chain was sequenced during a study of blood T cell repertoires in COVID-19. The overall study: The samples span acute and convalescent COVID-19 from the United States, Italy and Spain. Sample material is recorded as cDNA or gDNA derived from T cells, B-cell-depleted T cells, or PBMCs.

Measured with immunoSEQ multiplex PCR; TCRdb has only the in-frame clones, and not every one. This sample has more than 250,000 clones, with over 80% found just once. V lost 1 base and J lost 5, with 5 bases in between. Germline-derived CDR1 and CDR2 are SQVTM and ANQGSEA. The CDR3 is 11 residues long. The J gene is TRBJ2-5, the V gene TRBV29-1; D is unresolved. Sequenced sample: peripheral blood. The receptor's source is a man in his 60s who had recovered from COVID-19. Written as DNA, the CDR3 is TGCAGCGTTGAAGGCGCGGAGACCCAGTACTTC. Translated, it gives CSVEGAETQYF.